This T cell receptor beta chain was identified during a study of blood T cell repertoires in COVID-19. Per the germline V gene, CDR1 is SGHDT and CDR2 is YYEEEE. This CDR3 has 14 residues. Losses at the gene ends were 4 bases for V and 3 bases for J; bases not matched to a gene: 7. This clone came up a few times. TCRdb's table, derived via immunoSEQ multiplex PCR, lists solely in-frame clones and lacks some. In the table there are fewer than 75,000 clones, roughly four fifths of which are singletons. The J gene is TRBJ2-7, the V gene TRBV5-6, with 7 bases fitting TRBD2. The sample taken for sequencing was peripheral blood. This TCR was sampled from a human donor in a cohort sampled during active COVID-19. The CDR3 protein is CASSRSGEVYEQYF. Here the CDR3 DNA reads TGTGCCAGCAGCAGGAGCGGGGAAGTCTACGAGCAGTACTTC.